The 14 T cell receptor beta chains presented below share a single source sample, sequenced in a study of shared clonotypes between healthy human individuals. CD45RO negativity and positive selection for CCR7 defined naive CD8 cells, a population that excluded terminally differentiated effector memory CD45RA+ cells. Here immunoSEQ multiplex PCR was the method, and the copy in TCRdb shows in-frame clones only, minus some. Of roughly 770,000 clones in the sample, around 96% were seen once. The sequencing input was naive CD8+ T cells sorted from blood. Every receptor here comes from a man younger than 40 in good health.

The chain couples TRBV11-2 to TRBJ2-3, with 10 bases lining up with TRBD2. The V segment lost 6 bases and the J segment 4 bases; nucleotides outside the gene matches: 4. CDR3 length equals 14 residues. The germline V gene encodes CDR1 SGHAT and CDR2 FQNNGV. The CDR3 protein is CASRASGSPDTQYF. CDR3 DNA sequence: TGTGCCAGCAGAGCTAGCGGGAGCCCAGATACGCAGTATTTT.

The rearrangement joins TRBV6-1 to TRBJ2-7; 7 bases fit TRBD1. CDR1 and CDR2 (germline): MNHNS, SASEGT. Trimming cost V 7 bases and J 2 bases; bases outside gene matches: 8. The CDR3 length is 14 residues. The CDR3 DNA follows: TGTGCCAGCAAGCACAGGGGTGTAACCTACGAGCAGTACTTC. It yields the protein CASKHRGVTYEQYF.

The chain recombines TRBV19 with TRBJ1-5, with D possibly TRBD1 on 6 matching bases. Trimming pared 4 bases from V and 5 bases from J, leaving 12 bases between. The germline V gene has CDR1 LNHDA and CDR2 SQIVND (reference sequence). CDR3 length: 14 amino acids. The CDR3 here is CASSTAQGYQPQHF. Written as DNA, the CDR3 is TGTGCCAGTAGTACCGCACAGGGATATCAGCCCCAGCATTTT. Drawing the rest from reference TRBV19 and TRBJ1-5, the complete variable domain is DGGITQSPKYLFRKEGQNVTLSCEQNLNHDAMYWYRQDPGQGLRLIYYSQIVNDFQKGDIAEGYSVSREKKESFPLTVTSAQKNPTAFYLCASSTAQGYQPQHFGDGTRLSIL.

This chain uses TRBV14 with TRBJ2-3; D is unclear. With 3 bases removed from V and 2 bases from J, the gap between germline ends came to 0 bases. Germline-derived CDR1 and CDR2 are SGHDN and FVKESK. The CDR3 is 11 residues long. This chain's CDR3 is CASSHTDTQYF. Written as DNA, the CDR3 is TGTGCCAGCAGCCACACAGATACGCAGTATTTT.

As DNA, the CDR3 is TGCGCCAGCAGCTTGGATTTCTCTGTGGGAGATACGCAGTATTTT. This gives the protein CASSLDFSVGDTQYF. The rearrangement links TRBV5-1 to TRBJ2-3; D is uncertain. The germline CDR1 and CDR2 sequences are SGHRS and YFSETQ. The CDR3 sequence is 15 residues long. V was pared by 0 bases and J by 5 bases, with 13 bases between.

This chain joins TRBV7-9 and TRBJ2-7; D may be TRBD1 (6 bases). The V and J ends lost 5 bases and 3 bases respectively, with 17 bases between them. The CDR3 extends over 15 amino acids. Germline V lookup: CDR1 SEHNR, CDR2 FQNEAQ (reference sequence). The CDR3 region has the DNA TGTGCCAGCAGCCCCCGGACAGCCGGCCTCTACGAGCAGTACTTC. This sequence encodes CASSPRTAGLYEQYF.

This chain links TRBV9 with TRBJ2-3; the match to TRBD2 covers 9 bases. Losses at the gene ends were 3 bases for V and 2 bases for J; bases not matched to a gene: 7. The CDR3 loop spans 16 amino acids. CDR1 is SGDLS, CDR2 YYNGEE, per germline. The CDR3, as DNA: TGTGCCAGCAGCGCCGATAGCGGGAGTTTCACAGATACGCAGTATTTT. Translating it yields CASSADSGSFTDTQYF.

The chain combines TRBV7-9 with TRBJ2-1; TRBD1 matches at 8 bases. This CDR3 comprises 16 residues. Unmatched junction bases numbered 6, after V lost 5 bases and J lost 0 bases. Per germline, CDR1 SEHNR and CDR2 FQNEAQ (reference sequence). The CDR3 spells CASSPPRGPSYNEQFF. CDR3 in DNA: TGTGCCAGCAGCCCCCCCAGGGGGCCCTCCTACAATGAGCAGTTCTTC.

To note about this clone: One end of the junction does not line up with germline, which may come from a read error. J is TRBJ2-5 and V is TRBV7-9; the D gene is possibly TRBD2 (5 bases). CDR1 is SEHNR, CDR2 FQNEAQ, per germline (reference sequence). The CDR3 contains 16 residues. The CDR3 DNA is TGTGCCAGCAGCGTAGCCGGGATGGCACGACAAGAGACCCAGTACTTC. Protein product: CASSVAGMARQETQYF.

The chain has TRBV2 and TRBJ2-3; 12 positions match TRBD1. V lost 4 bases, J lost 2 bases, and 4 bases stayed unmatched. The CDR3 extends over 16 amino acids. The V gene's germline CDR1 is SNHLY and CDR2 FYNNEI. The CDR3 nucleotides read TGTGCCAGCAGTGGGGACAGGGGGCTTTACACAGATACGCAGTATTTT. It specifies CASSGDRGLYTDTQYF.

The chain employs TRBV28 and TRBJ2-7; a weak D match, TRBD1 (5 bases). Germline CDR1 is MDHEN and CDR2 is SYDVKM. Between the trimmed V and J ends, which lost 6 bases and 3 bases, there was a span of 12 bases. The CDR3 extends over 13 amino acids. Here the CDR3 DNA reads TGTGCCAGCAGCGACAGCACCATCTACGAGCAGTACTTC. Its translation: CASSDSTIYEQYF. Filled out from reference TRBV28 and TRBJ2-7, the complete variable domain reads DVKVTQSSRYLVKRTGEKVFLECVQDMDHENMFWYRQDPGLGLRLIYFSYDVKMKEKGDIPEGYSVSREKKERFSLILESASTNQTSMYLCASSDSTIYEQYFGPGTRLTVT.

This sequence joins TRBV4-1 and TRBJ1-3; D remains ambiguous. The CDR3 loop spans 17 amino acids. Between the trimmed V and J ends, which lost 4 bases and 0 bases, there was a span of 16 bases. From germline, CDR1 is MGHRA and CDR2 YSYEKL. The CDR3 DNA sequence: TGCGCCAGCAGCCTAGATAGAGTCGTTCGCTCTGGAAACACCATATATTTT. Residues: CASSLDRVVRSGNTIYF.

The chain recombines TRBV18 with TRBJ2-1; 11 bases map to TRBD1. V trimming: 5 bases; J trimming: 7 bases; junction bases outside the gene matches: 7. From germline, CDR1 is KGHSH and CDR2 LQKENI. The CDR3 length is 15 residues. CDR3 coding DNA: TGTGCCAGCTCAACTCCGGGACAGGGGGGAAATGAGCAGTTCTTC. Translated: CASSTPGQGGNEQFF.

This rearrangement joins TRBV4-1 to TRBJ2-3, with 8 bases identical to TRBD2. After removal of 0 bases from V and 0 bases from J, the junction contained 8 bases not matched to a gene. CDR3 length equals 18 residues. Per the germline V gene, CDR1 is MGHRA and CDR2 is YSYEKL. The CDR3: CASSQEGLAGFSTDTQYF. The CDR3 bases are TGCGCCAGCAGCCAAGAGGGGCTAGCGGGTTTTAGCACAGATACGCAGTATTTT.